Following are 5 T cell receptor beta chains from one sample sequenced in a study of T cell repertoires in cytomegalovirus infection. Antigen specificity for these receptors is unknown. TCRdb passed the reads through MiXCR, listing each CDR3 protein once. The table shows some 560,000 distinct CDR3 sequences, with roughly 43% occurring only once. Sequencing used cultured PBMCs, obtained from culture after CMV antigen stimulation. The receptors here all came from a human donor in good health (CMV status not recorded). Some clones in this sample may be carry-over from other donors' samples.

This chain links TRBV27 with TRBJ1-1; possible D gene TRBD1, 5 bases. CDR1 and CDR2 from the germline V gene are MNHEY and SMNVEV (reference sequence). The CDR3 totals 12 residues. V lost 4 bases to trimming and J lost 6 bases, with 9 bases between them. CDR3 DNA: TGTGCCAGCAGTTCCGGGGGTTCTGAAGCTTTCTTT. Translation gives CASSSGGSEAFF.

This rearrangement joins TRBV11-2 to TRBJ2-1; D gene ambiguous. The CDR3 spans 16 residues. CDR1 and CDR2 (germline): SGHAT, FQNNGV. With 2 bases removed from V and 0 bases from J, the gap between germline ends came to 11 bases. CDR3 in amino acids: CASSLRALSSYNEQFF. CDR3 nucleotide sequence: TGTGCCAGCAGCTTACGGGCGCTTAGCTCCTACAATGAGCAGTTCTTC.

V usage is TRBV7-2 and J usage is TRBJ2-5; D possibly uses TRBD1 or TRBD2 (5 bases each). CDR1 and CDR2 from the germline V gene are SGHTA and FQGNSA. The CDR3 sequence is 13 residues long. V dropped 1 base and J dropped 4 bases, with 7 bases sitting between them. The DNA of the CDR3 is TGTGCCAGCAGCTTAGGGGGGATAGAGACCCAGTACTTC. This translates into CASSLGGIETQYF.

This clonotype has a handful of counts. As DNA, the CDR3 is TGCGCCAGCAGCCAAGCTCAGGGAGCGGGGACCTACAATGAGCAGTTCTTC. Translation gives CASSQAQGAGTYNEQFF. The V and J genes are TRBV4-1 and TRBJ2-1, with TRBD2 identical over 7 bases. The germline gives CDR1 MGHRA, CDR2 YSYEKL. This CDR3 region has 17 residues. V lost 1 base to trimming and J lost 2 bases; unmatched junction nucleotides: 8.

The chain uses TRBV19 and TRBJ1-5; a possible D gene is TRBD1 (5 bases). The CDR3 is 17 residues long. V was shortened by 6 bases and J by 4 bases, with 22 bases between the two germline ends. Germline loops: CDR1 LNHDA, CDR2 SQIVND (reference sequence). CDR3 in amino acids: CASRTANYRDPNQPQHF. The CDR3, as DNA: TGTGCCAGTAGGACGGCTAATTACCGGGACCCTAATCAGCCCCAGCATTTT. Combining the CDR3 with reference TRBV19 and TRBJ1-5 gives the whole variable domain DGGITQSPKYLFRKEGQNVTLSCEQNLNHDAMYWYRQDPGQGLRLIYYSQIVNDFQKGDIAEGYSVSREKKESFPLTVTSAQKNPTAFYLCASRTANYRDPNQPQHFGDGTRLSIL.